This T cell receptor (beta chain) is from a study of monozygotic twins with inflammatory bowel disease. Findings and caveats of the study: Diversity of TCRbeta measured by inverse Simpson was lower in IBD patients than in healthy co-twins.

On this clonotype itself: The antigen remains undetermined.

Germline CDR1 and CDR2: SGHRS and YFSETQ. The CDR3 runs 16 residues. TCRdb re-called the 5' RACE reads and shows each CDR3 protein once, DNA omitted. In all, the sample yields some 200,000 distinct CDR3 sequences. This chain uses TRBV5-1 with TRBJ2-1; lacking DNA, the TRBD1 call made by TCRdb goes unchecked. The clonotype was recovered from a human donor with ulcerative colitis or Crohn's disease, or a healthy co-twin of an affected twin (not recorded which). Sequencing input: blood. CDR3 sequence: CASSPATGQQYNEQFF.